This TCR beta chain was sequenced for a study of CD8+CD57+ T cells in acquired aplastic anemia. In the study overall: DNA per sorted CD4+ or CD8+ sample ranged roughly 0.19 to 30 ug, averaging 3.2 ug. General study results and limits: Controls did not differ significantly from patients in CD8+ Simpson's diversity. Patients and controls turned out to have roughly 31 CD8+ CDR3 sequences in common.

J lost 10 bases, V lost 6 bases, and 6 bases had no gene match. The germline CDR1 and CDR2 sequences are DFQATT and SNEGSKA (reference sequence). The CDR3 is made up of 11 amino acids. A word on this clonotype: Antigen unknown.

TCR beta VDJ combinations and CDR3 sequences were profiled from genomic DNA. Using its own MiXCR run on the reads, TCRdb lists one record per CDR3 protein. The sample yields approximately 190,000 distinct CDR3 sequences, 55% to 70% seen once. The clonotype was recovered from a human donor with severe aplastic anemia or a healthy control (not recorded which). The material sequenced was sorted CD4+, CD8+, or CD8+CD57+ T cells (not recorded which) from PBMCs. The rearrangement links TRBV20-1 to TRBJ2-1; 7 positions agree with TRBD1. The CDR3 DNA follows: TGCAGTGCCCCGGGACAGTACGAGCAGTTCTTC. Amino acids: CSAPGQYEQFF.